This T cell receptor (beta chain) was identified in a study of T-cell reconstitution after alpha-beta-depleted transplantation in children. This clonotype was detected many times. Antigen unknown. This CDR3 has 15 amino acids. The germline gives CDR1 SEHNR, CDR2 FQNEAQ (reference sequence). V lost 0 bases and J lost 3, with 9 bases in between. This sample's TCRbeta library carried unique molecular identifier barcodes. MiXCR was run by TCRdb on the PCR reads, yielding one entry per CDR3 protein. This repertoire shows some 43,000 distinct CDR3 sequences, about 9.3% found once; its top ten account for 25% to 30%. General study findings and limits: About two months after transplant, alpha-beta T cells reportedly came from several hundred expanded graft clones.

The rearrangement joins TRBV7-9 to TRBJ2-1; D uncertain. Source: PBMCs, mostly from graft donor cells, taken 60 days after TCRalphabeta/CD19-depleted stem cell transplant. This TCR was sampled from a male patient under 10 years old who had a stem cell transplant for chronic granulomatous disease, so the T cells may come from the graft donor. This CDR3 is CASSLALGFYNEQFF. In DNA form, the CDR3 reads TGTGCCAGCAGCTTAGCGCTGGGGTTCTACAATGAGCAGTTCTTC.